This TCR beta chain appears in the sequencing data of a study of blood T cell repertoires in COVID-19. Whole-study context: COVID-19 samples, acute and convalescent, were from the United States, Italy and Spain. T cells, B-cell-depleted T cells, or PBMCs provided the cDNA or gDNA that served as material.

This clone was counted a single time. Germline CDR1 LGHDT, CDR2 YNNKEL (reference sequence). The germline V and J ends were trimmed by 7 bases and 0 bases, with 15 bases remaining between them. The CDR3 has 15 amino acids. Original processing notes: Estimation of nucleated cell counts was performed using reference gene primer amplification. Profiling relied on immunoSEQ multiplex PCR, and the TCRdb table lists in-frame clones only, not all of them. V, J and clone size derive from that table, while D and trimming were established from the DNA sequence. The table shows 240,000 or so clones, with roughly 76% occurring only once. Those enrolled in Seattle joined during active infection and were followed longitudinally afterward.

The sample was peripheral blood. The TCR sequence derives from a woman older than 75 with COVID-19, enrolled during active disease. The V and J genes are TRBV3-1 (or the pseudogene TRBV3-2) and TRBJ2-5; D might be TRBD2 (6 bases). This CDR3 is CASTGGRAHQETQYF. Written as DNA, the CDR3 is TGTGCCAGCACCGGGGGTAGAGCGCACCAAGAGACCCAGTACTTC.